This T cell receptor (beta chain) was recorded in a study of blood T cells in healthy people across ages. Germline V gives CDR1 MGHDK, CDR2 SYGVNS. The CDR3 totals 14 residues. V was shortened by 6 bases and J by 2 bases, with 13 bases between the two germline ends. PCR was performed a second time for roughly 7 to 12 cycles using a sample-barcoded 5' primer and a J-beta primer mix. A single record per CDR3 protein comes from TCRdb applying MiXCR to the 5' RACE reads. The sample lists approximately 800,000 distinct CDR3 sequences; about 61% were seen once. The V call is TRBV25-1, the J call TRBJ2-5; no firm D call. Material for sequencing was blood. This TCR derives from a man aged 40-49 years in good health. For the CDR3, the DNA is TGTGCCAGCAGACCCCAGGCGGCTCAAGAGACCCAGTACTTC. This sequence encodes CASRPQAAQETQYF.